This TCR beta chain was recorded in a study of neurological immune-mediated disorders. TCRdb ran MiXCR on the 5' RACE reads and lists one entry per CDR3 protein. The table records tens of thousands of distinct CDR3 sequences, just over 2.5% of them present only once. At least ten counts were recorded for this clonotype. Deletions cut 5 bases from V and 7 bases from J, with 18 bases between. There are 14 residues in the CDR3. CDR1 and CDR2 from the germline V gene are SQVTM and ANQGSEA. The TCR was taken from a woman in her twenties or thirties with multiple sclerosis. Material: PBMCs. V and J are TRBV29-1 and TRBJ2-1, with D perhaps being TRBD1 or TRBD2 (5 bases each). Written as DNA, the CDR3 is TGCAGCGTTCGGGGCGGATATACGACTAATGAGCAGTTCTTC. Residues: CSVRGGYTTNEQFF.